This T cell receptor (beta chain) appears in the sequencing data of a study of T cell responses to AZD1222 COVID-19 vaccine (dated by TCRdb to the early 2020s). Broadly, across the study: AZD1222 recipients with second doses at about 4 weeks or about 12 weeks were pooled, because spike-specific TCR depth and breadth did not differ between schedules. A total of 230 to 250 trial participants underwent TCR sequencing, of whom more than 200 had received two doses of AZD1222 and around 26 had received two doses of the MenACWY control vaccine. Trial participants were enrolled by age into subgroups of 18-55, 56-69 and 70-plus years, and about 150, 27 and 61 TCR-sequenced participants, respectively, were included in these subgroups. Findings and caveats that apply to the study as a whole: Because no day 14 peak-response samples were available, the repertoires could be characterized only after the peak T cell response. Participants were mostly white British, with more females than males. The authors suggested clonal diversity may have been underestimated. Conclusions about previously exposed vaccinees are limited, since just 5 or 6 AZD1222 recipients were seropositive for SARS-CoV-2 at baseline. Reportedly, almost half of the unique spike-specific TCRs recognized epitopes lying outside the regions that are mutated in the B.1.351 and B.1.1.7 variants. The whole spike protein was spanned by vaccine-associated CD4 TCRs, and dominant responses were seen in regions 160-218 and 743-854. Spike-specific TCR breadth and depth rose significantly after two AZD1222 doses compared with day 0 and with MenACWY recipients. In the small 56-69-year group, the increase in depth fell short of significance, most likely because of low power.

The sample's time point label, in plain terms: baseline before first vaccination. Vaccinee samples were obtained from the UK trials COV001 and COV002, which included a single-blind randomized controlled phase 2/3 trial of AZD1222 (ChAdOx1 nCoV-19) in healthy adults. For TCRbeta chain sequencing, PBMC samples were collected from trial participants at day 0 and at day 28 after the second dose. About this clone: Its antigen is not yet known. The record has no base qualities; no much larger clone is one base away.

The CDR3 regions of human TCRbeta chains were analyzed by immunosequencing. Under the source paper's analysis protocol: Repertoire TCRs were checked for matches against a reference library of SARS-CoV-2-specific TCRs that had been generated using the MIRA antigen-specificity platform. Breadth was defined as the fraction of unique TCRs that were SARS-CoV-2-associated, and depth was defined as the fraction of total T cells that were SARS-CoV-2-associated. Using the MIRA data, each spike-specific TCR was assigned both to the spike region to which the TCR was reactive and to a CD4 or CD8 class. Log10-transformed breadth and depth values were compared by one-way ANOVA with Sidak's multiple comparisons tests. Entries here come from immuneACCESS through TCRdb and include only in-frame sequences with V and J called. Some clones fail to appear in such tables; in the studies checked, an unresolved V gene covers under half of the shortfall, and the cause of the remainder is unknown. The V and J calls and clone size come from that table; D and trimming were worked out from the DNA. Present in this sample are 90,000 to 150,000 clones, 87% of which were seen just once. The top ten hold approximately 9.3% of the sample.

The cysteine opens and the phenylalanine closes a CDR3 of 16 amino acids. The DNA shown is the 48-base CDR3, in frame from base 1. The germline V gene specifies MGHRA as CDR1 and YSYEKL as CDR2. V and J lose 2 bases and 10 bases, and a span of 20 bases separates them. The rearrangement joined TRBV4-1 to TRBJ1-4, with TRBD1 tentatively as D gene (6 bases match). The specimen comprised peripheral blood, sampled on day 0 of AZD1222 vaccination. The sequence came from an adult in good health. The DNA sequence is TGCGCCAGCAGCCAACCAGAGGGGGGGCGCGCGGGAAAACTGTTTTTT. The resulting protein is CASSQPEGGRAGKLFF.